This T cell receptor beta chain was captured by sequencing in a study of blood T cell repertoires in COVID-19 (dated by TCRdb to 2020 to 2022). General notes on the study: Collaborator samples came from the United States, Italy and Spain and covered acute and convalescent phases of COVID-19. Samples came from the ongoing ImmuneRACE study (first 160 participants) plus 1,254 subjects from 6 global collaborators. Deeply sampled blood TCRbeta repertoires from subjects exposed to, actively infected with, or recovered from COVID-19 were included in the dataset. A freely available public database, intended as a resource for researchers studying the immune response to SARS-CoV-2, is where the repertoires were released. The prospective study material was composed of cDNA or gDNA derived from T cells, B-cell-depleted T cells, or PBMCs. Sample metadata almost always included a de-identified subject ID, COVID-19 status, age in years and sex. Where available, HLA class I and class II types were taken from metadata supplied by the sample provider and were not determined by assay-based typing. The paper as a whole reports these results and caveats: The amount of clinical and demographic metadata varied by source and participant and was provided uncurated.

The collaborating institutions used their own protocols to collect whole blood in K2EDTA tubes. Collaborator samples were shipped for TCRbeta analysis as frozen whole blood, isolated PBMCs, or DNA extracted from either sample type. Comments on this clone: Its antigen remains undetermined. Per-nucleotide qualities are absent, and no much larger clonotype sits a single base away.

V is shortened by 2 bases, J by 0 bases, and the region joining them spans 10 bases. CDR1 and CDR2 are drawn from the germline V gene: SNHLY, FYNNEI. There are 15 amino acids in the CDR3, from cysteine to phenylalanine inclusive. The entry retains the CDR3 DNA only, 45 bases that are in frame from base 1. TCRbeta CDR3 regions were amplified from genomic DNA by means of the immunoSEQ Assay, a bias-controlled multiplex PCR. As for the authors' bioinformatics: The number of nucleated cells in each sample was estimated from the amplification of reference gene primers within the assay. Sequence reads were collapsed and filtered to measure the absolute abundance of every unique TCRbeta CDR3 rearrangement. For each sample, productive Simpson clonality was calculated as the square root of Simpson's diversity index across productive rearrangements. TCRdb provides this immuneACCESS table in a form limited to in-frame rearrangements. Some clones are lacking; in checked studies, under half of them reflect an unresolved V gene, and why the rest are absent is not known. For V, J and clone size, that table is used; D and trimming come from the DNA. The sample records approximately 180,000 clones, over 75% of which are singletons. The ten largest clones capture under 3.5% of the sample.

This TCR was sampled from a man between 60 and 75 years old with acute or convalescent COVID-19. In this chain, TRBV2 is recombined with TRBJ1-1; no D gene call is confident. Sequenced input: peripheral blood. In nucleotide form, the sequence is TGTGCCAGCAGTGAAAGCGGACGGATGAACACTGAAGCTTTCTTT. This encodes CASSESGRMNTEAFF.